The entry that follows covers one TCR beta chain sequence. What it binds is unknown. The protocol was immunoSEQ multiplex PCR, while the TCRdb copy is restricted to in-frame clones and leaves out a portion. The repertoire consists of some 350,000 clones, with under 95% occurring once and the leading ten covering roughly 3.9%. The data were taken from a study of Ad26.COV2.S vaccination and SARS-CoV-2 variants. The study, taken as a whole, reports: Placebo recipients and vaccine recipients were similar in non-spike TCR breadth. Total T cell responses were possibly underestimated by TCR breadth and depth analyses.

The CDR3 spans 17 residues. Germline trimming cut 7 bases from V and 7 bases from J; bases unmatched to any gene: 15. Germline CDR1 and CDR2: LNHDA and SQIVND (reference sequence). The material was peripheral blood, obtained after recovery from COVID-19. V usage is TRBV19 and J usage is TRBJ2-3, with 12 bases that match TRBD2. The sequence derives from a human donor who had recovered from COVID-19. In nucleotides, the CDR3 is TGTGCCAGTAAAGGGACGACTAGCGGGGGTCATATGAATACGCAGTATTTT. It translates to CASKGTTSGGHMNTQYF.